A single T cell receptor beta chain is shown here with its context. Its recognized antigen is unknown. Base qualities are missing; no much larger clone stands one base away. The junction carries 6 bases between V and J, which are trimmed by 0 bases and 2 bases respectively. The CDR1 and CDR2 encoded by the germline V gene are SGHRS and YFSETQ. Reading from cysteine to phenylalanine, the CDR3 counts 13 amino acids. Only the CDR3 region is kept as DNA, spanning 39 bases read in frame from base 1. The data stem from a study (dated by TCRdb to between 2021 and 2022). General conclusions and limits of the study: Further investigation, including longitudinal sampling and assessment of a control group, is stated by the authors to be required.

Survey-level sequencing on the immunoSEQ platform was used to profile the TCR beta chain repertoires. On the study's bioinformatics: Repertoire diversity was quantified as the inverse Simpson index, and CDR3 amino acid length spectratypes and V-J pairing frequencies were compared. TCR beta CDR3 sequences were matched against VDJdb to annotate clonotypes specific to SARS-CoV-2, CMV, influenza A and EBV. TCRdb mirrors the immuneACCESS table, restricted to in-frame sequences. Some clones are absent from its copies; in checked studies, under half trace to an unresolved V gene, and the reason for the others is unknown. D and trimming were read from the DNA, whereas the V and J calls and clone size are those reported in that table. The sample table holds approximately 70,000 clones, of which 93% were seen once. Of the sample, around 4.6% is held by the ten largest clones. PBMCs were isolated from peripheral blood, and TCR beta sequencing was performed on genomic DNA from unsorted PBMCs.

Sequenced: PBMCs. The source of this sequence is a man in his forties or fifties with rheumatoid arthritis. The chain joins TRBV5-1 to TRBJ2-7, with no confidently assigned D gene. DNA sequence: TGCGCCAGCAGCTTGGTTCCTGCCTACGAGCAGTACTTC. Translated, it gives CASSLVPAYEQYF.